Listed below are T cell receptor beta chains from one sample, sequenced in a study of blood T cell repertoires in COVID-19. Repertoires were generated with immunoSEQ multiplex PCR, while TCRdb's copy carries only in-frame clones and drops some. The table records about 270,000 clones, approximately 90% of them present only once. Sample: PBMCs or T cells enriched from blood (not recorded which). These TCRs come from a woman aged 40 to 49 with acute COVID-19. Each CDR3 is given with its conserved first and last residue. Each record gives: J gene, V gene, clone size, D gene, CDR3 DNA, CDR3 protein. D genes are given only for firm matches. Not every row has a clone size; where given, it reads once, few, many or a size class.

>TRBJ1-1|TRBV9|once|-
TGTGCCAGCAGCGTAGCCTCGGGAAACACTGAAGCTTTCTTT
CASSVASGNTEAFF
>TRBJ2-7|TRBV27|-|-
TGTGCCAGCAGTTTAGGACCCGGGAGCTCCTACGAGCAGTACTTC
CASSLGPGSSYEQYF
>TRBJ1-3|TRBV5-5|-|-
TGTGCCAGCAGCTTGGGTGGACTGGGCTCTGGAAACACCATATATTTT
CASSLGGLGSGNTIYF
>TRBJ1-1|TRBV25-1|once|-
TGTGCCAGCAGTGGCAGGCCGAACACTGAAGCTTTCTTT
CASSGRPNTEAFF
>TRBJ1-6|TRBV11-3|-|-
TGTGCCAGCAGCCAAACGGGATATAATTCACCCCTCCACTTT
CASSQTGYNSPLHF
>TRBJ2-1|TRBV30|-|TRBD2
TGTGCCTGGAACCGGGGGGTGGGGTACAATGAGCAGTTCTTC
CAWNRGVGYNEQFF
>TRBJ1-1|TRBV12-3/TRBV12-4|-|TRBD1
TGTGCCAGCGGGAGGACAGGGGGGACTGAAGCTTTCTTT
CASGRTGGTEAFF
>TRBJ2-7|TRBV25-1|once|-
TGTGCCAGCAGCCCCGGTCCCCCGGGGGTCCACTACGAGCAGTACTTC
CASSPGPPGVHYEQYF
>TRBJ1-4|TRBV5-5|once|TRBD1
TGTGCCAGCAACCGACAGGGGCCCGGGGATCTCACTAATGAAAAACTGTTTTTT
CASNRQGPGDLTNEKLFF
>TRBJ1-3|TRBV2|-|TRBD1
TGTGCCAGCATGCGTGAGACAGGGCGTGGAGGAAACACCATATATTTT
CASMRETGRGGNTIYF
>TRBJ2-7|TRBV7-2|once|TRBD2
TGTGCCAGCAGAGCAAGCGGGGGGTCGCACGAGCAGTACTTC
CASRASGGSHEQYF
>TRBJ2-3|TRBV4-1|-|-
TGCGCCAGCAGCCAAGTACTTATCACAGATACGCAGTATTTT
CASSQVLITDTQYF
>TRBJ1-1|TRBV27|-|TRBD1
TGTGCCAGCAGTTTCACAGGGGCTCGCACTGAAGCTTTCTTT
CASSFTGARTEAFF
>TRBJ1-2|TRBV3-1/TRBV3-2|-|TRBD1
TGTGCCAGCAGCCCCACCGGGACAGTCTATGGCTACACCTTC
CASSPTGTVYGYTF
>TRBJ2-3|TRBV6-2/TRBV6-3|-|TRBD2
TGTGCCAGCAGTTACGCCGGGGGAGCGGGAGTAGATACGCAGTATTTT
CASSYAGGAGVDTQYF
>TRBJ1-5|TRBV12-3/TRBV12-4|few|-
TGTGCCAGCAGTTTCGTCCAGGGAAGGGCCCAGCATTTT
CASSFVQGRAQHF
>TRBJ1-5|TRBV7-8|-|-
TGTGCCAGCAGCTTGGCCGGCAGGTCTAATAGCAATCAGCCCCAGCATTTT
CASSLAGRSNSNQPQHF
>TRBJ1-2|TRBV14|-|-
TGTGCCAGCAGCCAAGATTTGGCAGTATCTGGCTACACCTTC
CASSQDLAVSGYTF
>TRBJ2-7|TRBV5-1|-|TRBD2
TGCGCCAGCAGCTTGGCGTCTAGCGGGGGACCCGGAGGGGAGCAGTACTTC
CASSLASSGGPGGEQYF
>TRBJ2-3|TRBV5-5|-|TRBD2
TGTGCCAGCAGCTCCGGGACTAGTCTCGCTTTGACGCAGTATTTT
CASSSGTSLALTQYF
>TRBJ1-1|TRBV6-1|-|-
TGTGCCAGCAGTGAATACGGTAGTGGTTTCTACACTGAAGCTTTCTTT
CASSEYGSGFYTEAFF
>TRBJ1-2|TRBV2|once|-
TGTGCCAGCAGTGAGGGGGGTAGGGGCTACACCTTC
CASSEGGRGYTF
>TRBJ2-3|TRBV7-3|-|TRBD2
TGTGCCAGTAGCGGGGGGAGCACAGATACGCAGTATTTT
CASSGGSTDTQYF
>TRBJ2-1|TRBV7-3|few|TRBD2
TGTGCCAGCGTCCCGACTAGCGGGAGGTCGGGATACTCCTACAATGAGCAGTTCTTC
CASVPTSGRSGYSYNEQFF